This TCR beta chain was found in a study of tumour-infiltrating T cells in Burkitt lymphoma. Study overall: This cohort included all epidemiological subtypes of Burkitt lymphoma.

Only in-frame clones appear in the TCRdb table, and some are missing; sequencing was by immunoSEQ multiplex PCR. The table records about 50,000 clones, around 32% of them present only once. This clone appeared a few times. V shed 6 bases, J shed 2 bases, and the junction held 6 bases outside the gene matches. The CDR3 has 14 amino acids. Germline CDR1 reads KGHSH; CDR2 reads LQKENI. This clonotype originated in a human donor with Burkitt lymphoma. Sequenced input: tumor tissue. The J gene is TRBJ2-5, the V gene TRBV18, with TRBD1 matching over 7 bases. The CDR3 coding sequence is TGTGCCAGCTCCCCTGGACAGGAACAAGAGACCCAGTACTTC. Its translation: CASSPGQEQETQYF.